This TCR beta chain was captured in a study of a mutant IDH1 vaccine in newly diagnosed glioma. Overall study: Earlier care involved radiotherapy, temozolomide, or both, and the majority received both.

The CDR3 length is 14 residues. Trimming removed 8 bases from V and 0 bases from J; junction bases left unmatched: 6. In germline, CDR1 is SEHNR, CDR2 FQNEAQ (reference sequence). The time point here: week 11, during vaccination. Doses comprised 300 ug of mutant IDH1 20-mer peptide each, plus topical imiquimod. Profiled with immunoSEQ multiplex PCR; TCRdb holds only in-frame clones, not every one. The data contain some 130,000 clones, 80% of them singletons. Turning to this clone: Antigen specificity is unknown.

Sample: PBMCs, taken from a glioma patient whose treatment included an IDH1 peptide vaccine. The chain links TRBV7-9 to TRBJ1-1; 7 bases line up with TRBD1. The TCR was taken from a man between 40 and 49 years old with glioma. Written as DNA, the CDR3 is TGTGCCAGCGAGCGGGACAGCATGAACACTGAAGCTTTCTTT. Translating gives CASERDSMNTEAFF. Full variable domain (missing parts from reference TRBV7-9 and TRBJ1-1): DTGVSQNPRHKITKRGQNVTFRCDPISEHNRLYWYRQTLGQGPEFLTYFQNEAQLEKSRLLSDRFSAERPKGSFSTLEIQRTEQGDSAMYLCASERDSMNTEAFFGQGTRLTVV.